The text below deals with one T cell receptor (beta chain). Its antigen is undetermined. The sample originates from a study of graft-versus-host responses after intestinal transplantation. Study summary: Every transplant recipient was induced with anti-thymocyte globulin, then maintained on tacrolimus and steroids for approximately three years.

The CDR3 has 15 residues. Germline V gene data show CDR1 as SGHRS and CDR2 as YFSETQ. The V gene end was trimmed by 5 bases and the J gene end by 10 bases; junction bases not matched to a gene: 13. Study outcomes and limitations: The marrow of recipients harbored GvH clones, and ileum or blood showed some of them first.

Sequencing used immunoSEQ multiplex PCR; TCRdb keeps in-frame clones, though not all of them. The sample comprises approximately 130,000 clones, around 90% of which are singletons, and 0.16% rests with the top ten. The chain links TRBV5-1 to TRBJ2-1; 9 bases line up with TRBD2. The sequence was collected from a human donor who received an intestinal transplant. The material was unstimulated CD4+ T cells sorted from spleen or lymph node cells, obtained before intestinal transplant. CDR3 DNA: TGCGCCAGCAGATTAACCGGGACTAGCCTCGGAGAGCAGTTCTTC. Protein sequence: CASRLTGTSLGEQFF.